This record looks at one T cell receptor beta chain sequence and its context. Assay: immunoSEQ multiplex PCR; the TCRdb copy retains only in-frame clones and omits some. The repertoire holds about 140,000 clones, with roughly 92% as singletons. The data derive from a study of control samples from healthy donors and cancer patients. The CDR3 totals 13 residues. V lost 0 bases and J lost 9, with 12 bases in between. Germline V CDR1 and CDR2: MNHEY, SVGAGI. Input material: blood. V gene TRBV6-5 combines with J gene TRBJ2-7; no clear D gene. The TCR comes from a man aged 25 to 45 in good health. CDR3 nucleotides: TGTGCCAGCAGTTACTCGAGCGCGAAGGGGCAGTACTTC. Protein product: CASSYSSAKGQYF.